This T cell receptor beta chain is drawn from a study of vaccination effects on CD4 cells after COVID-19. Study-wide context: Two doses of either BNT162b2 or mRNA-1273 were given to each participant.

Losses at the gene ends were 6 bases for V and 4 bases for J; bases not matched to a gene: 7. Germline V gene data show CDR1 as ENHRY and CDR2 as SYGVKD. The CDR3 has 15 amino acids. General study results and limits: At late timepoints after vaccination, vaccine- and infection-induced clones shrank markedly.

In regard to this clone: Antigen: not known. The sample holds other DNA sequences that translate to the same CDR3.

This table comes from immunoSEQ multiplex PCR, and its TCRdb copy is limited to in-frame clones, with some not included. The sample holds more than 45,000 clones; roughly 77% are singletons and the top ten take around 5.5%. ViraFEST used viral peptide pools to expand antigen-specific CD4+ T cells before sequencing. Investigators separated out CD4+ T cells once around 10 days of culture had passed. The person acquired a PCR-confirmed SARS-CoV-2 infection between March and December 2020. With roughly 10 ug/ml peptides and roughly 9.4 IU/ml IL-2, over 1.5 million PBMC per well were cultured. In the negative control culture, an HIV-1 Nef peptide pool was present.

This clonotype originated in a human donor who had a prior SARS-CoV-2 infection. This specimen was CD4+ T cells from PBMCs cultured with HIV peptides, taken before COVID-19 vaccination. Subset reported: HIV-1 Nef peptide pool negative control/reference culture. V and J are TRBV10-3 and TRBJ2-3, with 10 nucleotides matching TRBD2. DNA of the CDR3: TGTGCCATCAGCGGTTCGAGCGGGGGGGCAGATACGCAGTATTTT. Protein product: CAISGSSGGADTQYF.